This TCR beta chain was sequenced during a study of cytomegalovirus exposure and HLA in healthy donors. CDR1 and CDR2 from the germline V gene are SGHAT and FQNNGV. The germline V and J ends were trimmed by 2 bases and 6 bases, with 14 bases remaining between them. The CDR3 runs 14 residues. Broader study findings: A few of the chains that were CMV-associated were confirmed in vitro to be specific for CMV antigens.

Worth noting for this clone: What it binds is unknown.

Only in-frame clones appear in the TCRdb table, and some are missing; sequencing was by immunoSEQ multiplex PCR. The table has approximately 300,000 clones, about nine tenths seen once. Sequenced input: PBMCs. The chain joins TRBV11-2 to TRBJ2-7, with unresolved D. This TCR was sampled from a woman aged 18 to 35 in good health and CMV-seronegative. The chain's CDR3 is CASSLNVRSLEQYF. The CDR3, as DNA: TGTGCCAGCAGCTTAAACGTGAGATCCCTCGAGCAGTACTTC.